The TCR beta chain under discussion was sequenced for a study of molecular identifiers for immune sequencing clone quantification. Each CDR3 protein gets one entry after TCRdb re-called the PCR reads with MiXCR. The sample contains over 85,000 distinct CDR3 sequences, approximately 22% of which appear only once. This clonotype was counted between two and nine times. The target antigen is unknown. Study results and caveats: Spiked Jurkat TCR RNA equivalent to one cell reportedly surfaced among under 1.1 million naive cells.

The CDR3 totals 16 residues. Germline V gene data show CDR1 as DFQATT and CDR2 as SNEGSKA (reference sequence). The V and J ends lost 1 base and 1 base respectively, with 17 bases between them. This sequence was found in a human donor in good health. Some libraries in this study had Jurkat cell RNA spiked in. The chain recombines TRBV20-1 with TRBJ2-7; tentatively, D is TRBD1 (5 bases). The sample taken for sequencing was naive CD8+ T cells from blood, with Jurkat cell RNA spiked in. The subset here: FACS-sorted CD8+CD4-CCR7+CD45RA+ naive T cells. CDR3 nucleotides: TGCAGTGCTAGAGTCTCTGGGGCCGAGCCGTCCTACGAGCAGTACTTC. Translated, it gives CSARVSGAEPSYEQYF.